This T cell receptor beta chain was obtained from a study of blood T cell repertoires in COVID-19. On the study more broadly: Acute and convalescent COVID-19 specimens originated in the United States, Italy and Spain. Sample material is recorded as cDNA or gDNA derived from T cells, B-cell-depleted T cells, or PBMCs.

Original methodology: Using reference gene primer amplification, nucleated cell counts were estimated. Clones were read by immunoSEQ multiplex PCR, and TCRdb kept only the in-frame ones, dropping some. For V, J and clone size, that table is used; D and trimming come from the DNA. The repertoire includes over 100,000 clones, around nine tenths of them detected once, and approximately 4.7% sits in the top ten. Per the germline V gene, CDR1 is GTSNPN and CDR2 is SVGIG (reference sequence). J gave up 6 bases and V 0 bases, and 10 bases lay outside the gene matches. There are 16 residues in the CDR3. The sequencing input was peripheral blood. The TCR sequence derives from a man aged 35 to 55 with acute or convalescent COVID-19. V is TRBV30 and J is TRBJ1-5, with TRBD1 identical over 8 bases. The CDR3 reads CAWSVRTGQGGQPQHF. The CDR3 DNA reads as TGTGCCTGGAGTGTACGGACCGGACAGGGTGGTCAGCCCCAGCATTTT.